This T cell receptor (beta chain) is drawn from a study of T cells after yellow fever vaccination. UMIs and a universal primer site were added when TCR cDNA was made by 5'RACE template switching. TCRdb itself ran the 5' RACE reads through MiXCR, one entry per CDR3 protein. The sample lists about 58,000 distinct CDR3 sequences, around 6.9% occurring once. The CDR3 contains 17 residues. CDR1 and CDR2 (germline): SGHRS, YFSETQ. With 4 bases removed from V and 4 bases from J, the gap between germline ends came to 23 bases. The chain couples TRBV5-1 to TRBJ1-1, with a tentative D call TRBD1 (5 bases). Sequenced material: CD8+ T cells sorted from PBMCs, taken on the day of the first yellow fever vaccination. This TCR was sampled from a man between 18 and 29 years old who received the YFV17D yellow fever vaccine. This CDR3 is CASSDDWGLSGGTEAFF. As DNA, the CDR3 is TGCGCCAGCAGCGATGACTGGGGTTTATCGGGGGGCACTGAAGCTTTCTTT.